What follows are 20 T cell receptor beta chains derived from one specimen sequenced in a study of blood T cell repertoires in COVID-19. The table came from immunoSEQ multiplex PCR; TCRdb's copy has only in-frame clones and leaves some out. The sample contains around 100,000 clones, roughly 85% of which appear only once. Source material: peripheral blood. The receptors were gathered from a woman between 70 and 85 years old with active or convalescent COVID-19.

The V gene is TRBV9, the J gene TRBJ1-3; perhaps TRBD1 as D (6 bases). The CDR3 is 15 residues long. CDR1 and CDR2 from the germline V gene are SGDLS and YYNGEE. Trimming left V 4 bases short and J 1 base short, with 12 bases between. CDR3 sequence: CASSPQGMSGNTIYF. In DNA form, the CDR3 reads TGTGCCAGCAGCCCCCAGGGGATGTCTGGAAACACCATATATTTT.

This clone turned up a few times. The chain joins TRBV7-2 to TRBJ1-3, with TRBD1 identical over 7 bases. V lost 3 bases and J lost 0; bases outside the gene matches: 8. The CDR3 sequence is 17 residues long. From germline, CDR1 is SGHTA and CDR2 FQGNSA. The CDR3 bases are TGTGCCAGCAGCTTCGGACAGGCTCTTAGCTCTGGAAACACCATATATTTT. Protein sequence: CASSFGQALSSGNTIYF.

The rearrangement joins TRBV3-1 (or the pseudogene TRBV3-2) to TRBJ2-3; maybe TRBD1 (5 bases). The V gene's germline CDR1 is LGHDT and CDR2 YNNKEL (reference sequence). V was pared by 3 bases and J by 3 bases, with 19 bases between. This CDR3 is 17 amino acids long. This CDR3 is CASSQKFGQGSTDTQYF. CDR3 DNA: TGTGCCAGCAGCCAGAAATTCGGGCAGGGTTCAACAGATACGCAGTATTTT.

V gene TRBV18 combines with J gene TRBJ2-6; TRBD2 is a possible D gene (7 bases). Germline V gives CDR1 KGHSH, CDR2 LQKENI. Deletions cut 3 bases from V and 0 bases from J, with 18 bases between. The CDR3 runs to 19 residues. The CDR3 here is CASSPGGGGRDSGANVLTF. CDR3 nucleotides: TGTGCCAGCTCACCTGGGGGCGGGGGCCGTGACTCTGGGGCCAACGTCCTGACTTTC.

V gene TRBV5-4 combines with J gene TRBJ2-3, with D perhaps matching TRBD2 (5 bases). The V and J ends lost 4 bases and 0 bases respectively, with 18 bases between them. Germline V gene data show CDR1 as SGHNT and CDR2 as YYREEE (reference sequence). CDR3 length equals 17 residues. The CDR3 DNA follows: TGTGCCAGCAGCCCGTCGAGAGGGTCATCTAGCACAGATACGCAGTATTTT. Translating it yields CASSPSRGSSSTDTQYF.

Here the CDR3 reads CASSYSVDEKLFF. DNA for the CDR3: TGTGCCAGCAGTTACTCGGTAGATGAAAAACTGTTTTTT. This sequence joins TRBV6-5 and TRBJ1-4, with unresolved D. Looked up from germline, CDR1 is MNHEY and CDR2 is SVGAGI. This CDR3 is built from 13 residues. The V gene lost 0 bases and the J gene lost 6 bases, with 5 bases spanning the gap.

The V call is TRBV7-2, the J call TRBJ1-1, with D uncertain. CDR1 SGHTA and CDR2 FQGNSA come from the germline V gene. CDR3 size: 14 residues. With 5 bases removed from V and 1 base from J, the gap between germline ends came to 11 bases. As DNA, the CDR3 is TGTGCCAGCAGCGCCCTTACAGCGAACACTGAAGCTTTCTTT. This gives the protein CASSALTANTEAFF.

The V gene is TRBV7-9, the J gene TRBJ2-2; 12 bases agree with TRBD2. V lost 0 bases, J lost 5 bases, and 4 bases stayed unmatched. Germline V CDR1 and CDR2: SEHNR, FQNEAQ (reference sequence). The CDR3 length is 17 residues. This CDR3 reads CASSLALAGGPTGELFF. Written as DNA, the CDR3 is TGTGCCAGCAGCTTAGCCCTAGCGGGGGGGCCGACCGGGGAGCTGTTTTTT.

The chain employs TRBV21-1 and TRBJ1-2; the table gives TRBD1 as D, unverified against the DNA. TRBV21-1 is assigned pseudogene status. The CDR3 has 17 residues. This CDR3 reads CASSKGPGTGFLYGYTF. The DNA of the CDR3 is TGTGCCAGCAGCAAAGGTCCCGGGACAGGGTTCCTCTATGGCTACACCTTC.

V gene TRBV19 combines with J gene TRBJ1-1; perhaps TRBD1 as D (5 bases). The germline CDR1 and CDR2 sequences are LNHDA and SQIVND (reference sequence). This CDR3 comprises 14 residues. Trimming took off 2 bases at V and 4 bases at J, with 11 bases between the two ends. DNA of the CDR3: TGTGCCAGTAGTATAAGGCGGAGGGGCACTGAAGCTTTCTTT. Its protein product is CASSIRRRGTEAFF.

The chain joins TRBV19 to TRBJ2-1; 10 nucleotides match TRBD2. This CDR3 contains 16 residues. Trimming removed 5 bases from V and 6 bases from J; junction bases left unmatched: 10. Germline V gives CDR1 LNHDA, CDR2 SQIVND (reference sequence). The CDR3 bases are TGTGCCAGTAGTGACGAACTAGCGGGGACTTTCAATGAGCAGTTCTTC. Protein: CASSDELAGTFNEQFF. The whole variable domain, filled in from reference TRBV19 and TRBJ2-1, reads DGGITQSPKYLFRKEGQNVTLSCEQNLNHDAMYWYRQDPGQGLRLIYYSQIVNDFQKGDIAEGYSVSREKKESFPLTVTSAQKNPTAFYLCASSDELAGTFNEQFFGPGTRLTVL.

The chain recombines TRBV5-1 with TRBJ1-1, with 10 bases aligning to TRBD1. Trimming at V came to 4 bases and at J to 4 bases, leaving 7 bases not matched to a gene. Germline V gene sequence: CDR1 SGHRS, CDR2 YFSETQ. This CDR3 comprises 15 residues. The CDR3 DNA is TGCGCCAGCAGCCCCTCCGGGACAGGGGTCACTGAAGCTTTCTTT. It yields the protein CASSPSGTGVTEAFF. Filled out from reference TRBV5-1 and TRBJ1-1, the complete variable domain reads KAGVTQTPRYLIKTRGQQVTLSCSPISGHRSVSWYQQTPGQGLQFLFEYFSETQRNKGNFPGRFSGRQFSNSRSEMNVSTLELGDSALYLCASSPSGTGVTEAFFGQGTRLTVV.

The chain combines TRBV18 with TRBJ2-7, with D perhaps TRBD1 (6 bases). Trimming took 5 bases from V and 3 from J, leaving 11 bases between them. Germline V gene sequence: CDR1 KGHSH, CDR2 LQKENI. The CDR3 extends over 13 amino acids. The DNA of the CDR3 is TGTGCCAGCTCATCATCGACAGGCTACGAGCAGTACTTC. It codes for CASSSSTGYEQYF.

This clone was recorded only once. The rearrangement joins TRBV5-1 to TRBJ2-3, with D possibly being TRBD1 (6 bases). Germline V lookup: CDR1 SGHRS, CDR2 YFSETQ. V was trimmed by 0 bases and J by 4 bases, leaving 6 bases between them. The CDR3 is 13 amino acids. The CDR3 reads CASSLGQADTQYF. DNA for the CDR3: TGCGCCAGCAGCTTGGGACAGGCAGATACGCAGTATTTT.

CDR3 DNA: TGTGCCAGCAGCTCCGGGACAGATGGCTACACCTTC. It yields the protein CASSSGTDGYTF. The rearrangement uses TRBV7-9 and TRBJ1-2; 7 bases match TRBD1. This CDR3 has 12 residues. After removal of 4 bases from V and 6 bases from J, the junction contained 2 bases not matched to a gene. Germline values: CDR1 SEHNR, CDR2 FQNEAQ (reference sequence).

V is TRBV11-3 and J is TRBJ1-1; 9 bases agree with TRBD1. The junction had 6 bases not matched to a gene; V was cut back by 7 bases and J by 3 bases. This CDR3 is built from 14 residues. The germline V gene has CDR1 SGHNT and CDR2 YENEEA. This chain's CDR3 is CASTKQGADTEAFF. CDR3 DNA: TGTGCCAGCACCAAACAGGGGGCGGACACTGAAGCTTTCTTT.

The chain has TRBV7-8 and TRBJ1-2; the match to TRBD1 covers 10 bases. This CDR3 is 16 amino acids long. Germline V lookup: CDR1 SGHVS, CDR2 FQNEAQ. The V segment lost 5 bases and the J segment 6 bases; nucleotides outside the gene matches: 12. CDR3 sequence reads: CASSLGGTGEVNGYTF. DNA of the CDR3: TGTGCCAGCAGCCTAGGAGGGACAGGGGAAGTTAATGGCTACACCTTC.

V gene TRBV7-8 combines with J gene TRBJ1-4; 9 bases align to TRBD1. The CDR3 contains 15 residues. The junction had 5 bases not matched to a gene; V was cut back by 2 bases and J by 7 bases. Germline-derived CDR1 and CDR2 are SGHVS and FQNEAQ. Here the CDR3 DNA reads TGTGCCAGCAGCTTACCGCGGGACAGGGTTGAAAAACTGTTTTTT. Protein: CASSLPRDRVEKLFF.

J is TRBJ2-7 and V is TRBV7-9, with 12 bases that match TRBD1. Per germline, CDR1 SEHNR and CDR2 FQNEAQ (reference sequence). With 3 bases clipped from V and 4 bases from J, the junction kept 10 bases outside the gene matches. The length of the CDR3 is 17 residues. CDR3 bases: TGTGCCAGCAGCTTCCCCCGGGGGGGACAGGGGGCGTACGAGCAGTACTTC. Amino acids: CASSFPRGGQGAYEQYF. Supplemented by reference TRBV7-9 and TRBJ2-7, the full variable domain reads DTGVSQNPRHKITKRGQNVTFRCDPISEHNRLYWYRQTLGQGPEFLTYFQNEAQLEKSRLLSDRFSAERPKGSFSTLEIQRTEQGDSAMYLCASSFPRGGQGAYEQYFGPGTRLTVT.

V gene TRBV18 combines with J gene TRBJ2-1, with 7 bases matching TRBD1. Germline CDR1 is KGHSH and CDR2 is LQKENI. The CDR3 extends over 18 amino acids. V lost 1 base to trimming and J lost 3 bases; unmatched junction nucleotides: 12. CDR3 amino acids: CASSPRETGNTHYNEQFF. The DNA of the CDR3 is TGTGCCAGCTCACCACGCGAGACAGGGAATACCCACTACAATGAGCAGTTCTTC.